What follows are 24 T cell receptor beta chains derived from one specimen sequenced in a study of T cells in Graves' hyperthyroidism and ophthalmopathy. RNA transcripts gave rise to amplified TCR beta CDR3 regions. HTBI primers were used for first-round RT-PCR of the TCR CDR3. A single record per CDR3 protein comes from TCRdb applying MiXCR to the multiplex PCR reads. The data contain hundreds of thousands of distinct CDR3 sequences, around a sixth of them seen just once; the ten biggest clones take up 16%. The sequenced material came from blood. The source is a woman between 45 and 60 years old with Graves' hyperthyroidism that later progressed to Graves' ophthalmopathy.

This clonotype was detected a few times. J is TRBJ2-2 and V is TRBV5-5; D not certain. The germline V gene encodes CDR1 SGHKS and CDR2 YYEKEE (reference sequence). The CDR3 spans 15 residues. V was cut by 0 bases and J by 0 bases, with 6 bases left in between. CDR3 amino acids: CASSLVLSNTGELFF. CDR3 sequence (DNA): TGTGCCAGCAGCTTGGTACTGTCGAACACCGGGGAGCTGTTTTTT. Drawing the rest from reference TRBV5-5 and TRBJ2-2, the complete variable domain is DAGVTQSPTHLIKTRGQQVTLRCSPISGHKSVSWYQQVLGQGPQFIFQYYEKEERGRGNFPDRFSARQFPNYSSELNVNALLLGDSALYLCASSLVLSNTGELFFGEGSRLTVL.

The chain is built from TRBV28 and TRBJ1-2, with 8 bases lining up with TRBD1. CDR3 size: 16 residues. Unmatched junction bases numbered 16, after V lost 5 bases and J lost 8 bases. The V gene's germline CDR1 is MDHEN and CDR2 SYDVKM. The chain's CDR3 is CASSVTWTGYHWGYTF. The CDR3 coding sequence is TGTGCCAGCAGTGTAACCTGGACAGGGTACCACTGGGGCTACACCTTC.

This clonotype was detected ten times or more. The chain links TRBV11-2 to TRBJ2-5; 9 bases are a match to TRBD2. The germline V gene encodes CDR1 SGHAT and CDR2 FQNNGV. The CDR3 totals 13 residues. Trimming cost V 5 bases and J 5 bases; bases outside gene matches: 3. CDR3 nucleotides: TGTGCCAGCAGCCTAGGACTAGCGGAGACCCAGTACTTC. The encoded protein is CASSLGLAETQYF.

This clonotype has ten or more counts. The chain couples TRBV3-1 to TRBJ1-1; D possibly corresponds to TRBD1 (5 bases). The CDR3 consists of 13 residues. Germline CDR1 LGHDT, CDR2 YNNKEL (reference sequence). Trimming took 4 bases from V and 4 from J, leaving 10 bases between them. This chain's CDR3 is CASSPRRVTEAFF. The CDR3 bases are TGTGCCAGCAGCCCACGCAGGGTCACTGAAGCTTTCTTT.

This clonotype showed up just a few times. The V and J genes are TRBV11-2 and TRBJ1-6; D is perhaps TRBD1 (6 bases). Germline CDR1 reads SGHAT; CDR2 reads FQNNGV. The CDR3 runs to 16 residues. The ends were cut back, 1 base at V and 5 bases at J, with 12 bases in the middle. The CDR3 DNA is TGTGCCAGCAGCTTAGTCTGGGGGGCTGATAATTCACCCCTCCACTTT. Protein product: CASSLVWGADNSPLHF.

The chain employs TRBV19 and TRBJ1-3; D not resolved. CDR1 is LNHDA and CDR2 is SQIVND in the germline V gene (reference sequence). There are 14 residues in the CDR3. Trimming removed 6 bases at V and 2 bases at J, with 11 bases between. The CDR3 sequence: CASRSLSAGNTIYF. The DNA of the CDR3 is TGTGCCAGTAGATCTTTATCCGCTGGAAACACCATATATTTT.

This clonotype has a count of ten or more. The gene calls are TRBV29-1 and TRBJ2-1; 8 bases line up with TRBD1. Germline V gene lookup returns CDR1 SQVTM and CDR2 ANQGSEA. V gave up 7 bases and J gave up 7 bases; unmatched junction bases: 9. CDR3 length equals 13 residues. The CDR3 region is CSAAGTGTNEQFF. The DNA of the CDR3 is TGCAGCGCAGCCGGGACAGGTACAAATGAGCAGTTCTTC.

This clonotype was counted ten times or more. This chain connects TRBV5-1 to TRBJ2-7; a weak D match, TRBD1 (6 bases). Trimming took off 7 bases at V and 2 bases at J, with 13 bases between the two ends. This CDR3 is built from 13 residues. Looked up from germline, CDR1 is SGHRS and CDR2 is YFSETQ. CDR3 loop: CASAWTATYEQYF. The CDR3 DNA reads as TGCGCCAGCGCATGGACAGCCACCTACGAGCAGTACTTC.

This clonotype was counted many times. The chain joins TRBV20-1 to TRBJ2-7; maybe TRBD2 (5 bases). The V gene's germline CDR1 is DFQATT and CDR2 SNEGSKA (reference sequence). There are 15 residues in the CDR3. Trimming shortened V by 5 bases and J by 0 bases, and 17 bases separated the two germline ends. As DNA, the CDR3 is TGCAGTGCTGCGGAACCGAGCGGACCCTCCTACGAGCAGTACTTC. Translation: CSAAEPSGPSYEQYF.

This clonotype was counted between two and nine times. The rearrangement links TRBV6-1 to TRBJ1-1; 8 nucleotides agree with TRBD1. Per germline, CDR1 MNHNS and CDR2 SASEGT. This CDR3 contains 14 residues. V lost 6 bases, J lost 1 base, and 4 bases stayed unmatched. For the CDR3, the DNA is TGTGCCAGCAGGTACAGGGGGACGAACACTGAAGCTTTCTTT. This codes for CASRYRGTNTEAFF.

This clonotype has ten or more counts. The chain carries TRBV5-1 and TRBJ2-2; D perhaps matches TRBD1 (6 bases). Trimming left V 1 base short and J 1 base short, with 8 bases between. CDR1 and CDR2 from the germline V gene are SGHRS and YFSETQ. This CDR3 comprises 15 residues. Written as DNA, the CDR3 is TGCGCCAGCAGCTTGTTACAGGGGAACACCGGGGAGCTGTTTTTT. This gives the protein CASSLLQGNTGELFF.

The gene calls are TRBV10-3 and TRBJ1-1; 12 bases agree with TRBD1. This CDR3 comprises 18 residues. V lost 2 bases to trimming and J lost 4 bases; unmatched junction nucleotides: 11. CDR1 and CDR2 from the germline V gene are ENHRY and SYGVKD. For the CDR3, the DNA is TGTGCCATCAGTGAGCTCCGGGACAGGGGGCCCGGGAGCACTGAAGCTTTCTTT. Translated: CAISELRDRGPGSTEAFF.

This clonotype was detected a few times. The chain joins TRBV6-1 to TRBJ2-3; D possibly matches TRBD1 or TRBD2 (5 bases each). V lost 10 bases to trimming and J lost 1 base, with 15 bases between them. This CDR3 is built from 14 residues. Germline CDR1 reads MNHNS; CDR2 reads SASEGT. The CDR3 loop reads CATFTGLGTDTQYF. The CDR3 nucleotides are TGTGCCACCTTCACAGGACTGGGCACAGATACGCAGTATTTT.

This chain links TRBV20-1 with TRBJ1-1, with D tentatively TRBD1 (5 bases). CDR1 is DFQATT and CDR2 is SNEGSKA in the germline V gene (reference sequence). The CDR3 totals 12 residues. V was clipped by 6 bases and J by 11 bases, with 19 bases between them. CDR3 in amino acids: CSAGRVGPGAFF. In DNA form, the CDR3 reads TGCAGTGCGGGCAGGGTGGGCCCGGGCGCTTTCTTT.

This clonotype has just a few counts. The chain uses TRBV15 and TRBJ1-6; D is uncertain. Trimming left V 1 base short and J 5 bases short, with 9 bases between. Germline CDR1 reads LNHNV; CDR2 reads YYDKDF (reference sequence). This CDR3 has 15 amino acids. The CDR3 protein is CATSRGAEHNSPLHF. CDR3 coding DNA: TGTGCCACCAGCAGAGGGGCAGAGCATAATTCACCCCTCCACTTT.

V gene TRBV25-1 combines with J gene TRBJ2-3; perhaps D is TRBD1 or TRBD2 (5 bases each). Germline V gene lookup returns CDR1 MGHDK and CDR2 SYGVNS. V gave up 0 bases and J gave up 2 bases, with 6 bases separating them. There are 14 residues in the CDR3. Here the CDR3 reads CASSEYGATDTQYF. The CDR3 bases are TGTGCCAGCAGTGAATACGGGGCCACAGATACGCAGTATTTT.

There are many counts of this clonotype. The chain uses TRBV20-1 and TRBJ2-1; D is unclear. Trimming removed 1 base from V and 4 bases from J, with 11 bases in between. Germline V gene sequence: CDR1 DFQATT, CDR2 SNEGSKA (reference sequence). The CDR3 length is 14 residues. Here the CDR3 reads CSARVSGGYNEQFF. In DNA, the CDR3 is TGCAGTGCTAGAGTCTCCGGCGGATACAATGAGCAGTTCTTC.

This clonotype showed up many times. The rearrangement uses TRBV6-1 and TRBJ1-2, with 8 bases aligning to TRBD1. V lost 7 bases and J lost 2; bases outside the gene matches: 9. The CDR3 sequence is 15 residues long. Per the germline V gene, CDR1 is MNHNS and CDR2 is SASEGT. CDR3 sequence (DNA): TGTGCCAGCACCCCTTCCGGACAGGGAAACTATGGCTACACCTTC. As protein: CASTPSGQGNYGYTF.

This clonotype was observed a few times. The chain combines TRBV27 with TRBJ2-3, with 10 bases that match TRBD2. V lost 8 bases, J lost 0 bases, and 8 bases stayed unmatched. CDR1 MNHEY and CDR2 SMNVEV come from the germline V gene (reference sequence). The CDR3 spans 16 residues. CDR3 loop: CASRTSGDPSTDTQYF. The CDR3 bases are TGTGCCAGCCGGACTAGCGGTGATCCTAGCACAGATACGCAGTATTTT.

There are many counts of this clonotype. The chain has TRBV6-1 and TRBJ1-2, with TRBD1 identical over 8 bases. The CDR3 runs to 15 residues. Germline CDR1 reads MNHNS; CDR2 reads SASEGT. The V segment lost 5 bases and the J segment 3 bases; nucleotides outside the gene matches: 8. CDR3 DNA sequence: TGTGCCAGCAGTCGCACAGGACAGGGCGACTATGGCTACACCTTC. As protein: CASSRTGQGDYGYTF.

This clonotype was seen repeatedly, ten times or more. This chain links TRBV7-6 with TRBJ2-2; weak D call: TRBD1 (6 bases). The CDR3 consists of 13 residues. Deletions cut 4 bases from V and 7 bases from J, with 10 bases between. Per the germline V gene, CDR1 is SGHVS and CDR2 is FNYEAQ. DNA for the CDR3: TGTGCCAGCAGCTCTAGGGGACACGGGGAGCTGTTTTTT. Translated: CASSSRGHGELFF. Together with reference TRBV7-6 and TRBJ2-2, the CDR3 gives the full variable domain: GAGVSQSPRYKVTKRGQDVALRCDPISGHVSLYWYRQALGQGPEFLTYFNYEAQQDKSGLPNDRFSAERPEGSISTLTIQRTEQRDSAMYRCASSSRGHGELFFGEGSRLTVL.

J is TRBJ1-1 and V is TRBV10-2; D possibly corresponds to TRBD1 (5 bases). Per germline, CDR1 WSHSY and CDR2 SAAADI. CDR3 size: 14 residues. The V end was cut by 3 bases, the J end by 3 bases, with 11 bases between. The CDR3 nucleotides are TGCGCCAGCAGTGATTGGGGGAGGGACACTGAAGCTTTCTTT. This gives the protein CASSDWGRDTEAFF.

The V call is TRBV6-1, the J call TRBJ1-3; the match to TRBD1 covers 8 bases. The CDR3 runs to 15 residues. Germline CDR1 reads MNHNS; CDR2 reads SASEGT. J lost 0 bases, V lost 7 bases, and 5 bases had no gene match. The CDR3 DNA follows: TGTGCCAGCAACGACAGGGGCGGCTCTGGAAACACCATATATTTT. It encodes CASNDRGGSGNTIYF.

This clonotype was found many times. The chain joins TRBV6-1 to TRBJ1-1; no clear D. V was cut by 6 bases and J by 2 bases, with 13 bases left in between. CDR1 and CDR2 from the germline V gene are MNHNS and SASEGT. CDR3 length: 14 amino acids. CDR3 residues: CASREFGINTEAFF. CDR3 DNA sequence: TGTGCCAGCAGGGAATTTGGGATCAACACTGAAGCTTTCTTT.